The next 5 T cell receptor beta chains were all read from a single sample in a study of blood T cell repertoires in COVID-19. Assay used: immunoSEQ multiplex PCR; TCRdb lists only in-frame clones, some missing. In the table there are a few hundred thousand clones, about 87% of which are singletons. Sequenced: peripheral blood. These receptors all stem from a human donor in a cohort sampled during active COVID-19.

The J gene is TRBJ1-1, the V gene TRBV5-1, with 9 bases lining up with TRBD1. The V and J ends lost 4 bases and 1 base, in that order; junction bases with no gene match: 5. The CDR3 is made up of 15 amino acids. CDR1 is SGHRS, CDR2 YFSETQ, per germline. CDR3 protein: CASSLPGQGNTEAFF. CDR3 sequence (DNA): TGCGCCAGCAGCCTCCCGGGACAGGGGAACACTGAAGCTTTCTTT.

The chain uses TRBV19 and TRBJ1-5, with D perhaps TRBD1 (5 bases). Germline lookup yields CDR1 LNHDA and CDR2 SQIVND (reference sequence). This CDR3 has 13 residues. Trimming removed 2 bases from V and 7 bases from J, with 9 bases in between. The CDR3, as DNA: TGTGCCAGTAGTATACAGGGTTACCAGCCCCAGCATTTT. Translated, it gives CASSIQGYQPQHF.

The V and J genes are TRBV6-2 or TRBV6-3 and TRBJ1-5; perhaps TRBD1 as D (6 bases). Per the germline V gene, CDR1 is MNHEY and CDR2 is SVGEGT. The CDR3 is 16 residues long. The V and J ends lost 6 bases and 4 bases respectively, with 19 bases between them. The CDR3 DNA follows: TGTGCCAGCAGACCTTCCACAGGGTTTAGGAATCAGCCCCAGCATTTT. It yields the protein CASRPSTGFRNQPQHF.

In this sample, this clone turned up a few times. The chain combines TRBV7-9 with TRBJ1-2; 7 nucleotides align to TRBD1. Trimming at V came to 2 bases and at J to 7 bases, leaving 10 bases not matched to a gene. CDR1 SEHNR and CDR2 FQNEAQ come from the germline V gene (reference sequence). The CDR3 length is 15 residues. The CDR3 spells CASSLYPSTGSGYTF. The CDR3 DNA reads TGTGCCAGCAGCTTATATCCCTCGACAGGGAGTGGCTACACCTTC.

The chain employs TRBV7-2 and TRBJ1-5; 10 nucleotides match TRBD1. Trimming took 0 bases from V and 6 from J; bases not matched to a gene: 5. The germline V gene encodes CDR1 SGHTA and CDR2 FQGNSA. The CDR3 covers 16 residues. The CDR3 DNA is TGTGCCAGCAGCTTAGCAGGGGACAGGGGAAGTCAGCCCCAGCATTTT. Translated: CASSLAGDRGSQPQHF.